The source of this T cell receptor (beta chain) is a study of OX40 agonist ivuxolimab in advanced cancers. Study outcomes and limitations: Which antigen the expanded peripheral T cells recognized is unknown.

Details on this clone: The target antigen is unknown.

Profiled with immunoSEQ multiplex PCR; TCRdb holds only in-frame clones, not every one. The profile covers 100,000 or so clones, with about 85% appearing a single time and around 0.8% taken by the ten largest. Source: CD4+ or CD8+ T cells sorted from blood, taken in a trial of the OX40 agonist ivuxolimab. The sequence derives from an adult with an advanced solid tumor such as melanoma, head and neck, liver or kidney cancer.

The CDR3 DNA reads as TGTGCCAGCAGTGCTACCGGGACAGGTAGGGACGAGCAGTACGTC. Protein product: CASSATGTGRDEQYV. This chain connects TRBV28 to TRBJ2-7, with 8 positions matching TRBD1. CDR1 MDHEN and CDR2 SYDVKM come from the germline V gene. V lost 5 bases and J lost 5; bases outside the gene matches: 11. This CDR3 is 15 amino acids long.